This TCR beta chain was obtained from a study of blood T cell repertoires in COVID-19. CDR3 length: 14 residues. Germline CDR1 MGHDK, CDR2 SYGVNS. With 1 base clipped from V and 7 bases from J, the junction kept 6 bases outside the gene matches. Produced via immunoSEQ multiplex PCR; TCRdb's table is partial and in-frame only. The sample has more than 120,000 clones, about 83% seen once. The source of this sequence is a woman aged 50 to 60 with active or convalescent COVID-19. The sample consisted of peripheral blood. The chain employs TRBV25-1 and TRBJ1-2; TRBD1 agrees at 7 bases. The CDR3 DNA reads TGTGCCAGCAGTGAATTAGACAGGGAAGGTGGCTACACCTTC. It translates to CASSELDREGGYTF.